This T cell receptor beta chain comes out of a study of shared clonotypes between healthy human individuals. As for this clone: The antigen remains undetermined.

The V gene's germline CDR1 is SGHRS and CDR2 YFSETQ. V dropped 5 bases and J dropped 5 bases, with 16 bases sitting between them. The CDR3 has 14 residues. The protocol was immunoSEQ multiplex PCR, while the TCRdb copy is restricted to in-frame clones and leaves out a portion. The table lists over 2 million clones, 85% to 95% of them singletons. Study-level results: It was the non-shared clonotypes that had lower generation probabilities than clonotypes shared by all four donors. Relative to memory subsets, naive subsets generally showed larger estimated richness.

The clonotype originates from a man younger than 35 in good health. Some clones in this sample may be carry-over from other donors' samples. V and J are TRBV5-1 and TRBJ1-2, with D possibly TRBD1 on 5 matching bases. The sample comprised naive CD4+ T cells from PBMCs. Indicated subset: CD45RA+ positively selected. The CDR3 region has the DNA TGCGCCAGCAGTAACCGAGGGGAAAGTTATGGCTACACCTTC. This translates into CASSNRGESYGYTF.